This T cell receptor beta chain was identified in a study of blood T cell repertoires in COVID-19. In the study overall: Samples of COVID-19 (acute and convalescent) were obtained from the United States, Italy and Spain.

Membership in each cohort depended on participant-reported clinical history. Each recovered donor of Cohort 3 presented with two negative PCRs, clearance, or symptom resolution. Original data processing: How many nucleated cells were present was estimated from reference gene primer amplification. Sequencing was performed with immunoSEQ multiplex PCR; in TCRdb, only in-frame clones are kept and a portion is missing. Clonal size and the V and J genes are those of that table, whereas D and trimming came from the DNA. Here the sample spans around 230,000 clones, 81% being singletons. Material: PBMCs or T cells enriched from blood (not recorded which). This clonotype originated in a man aged 35 to 55 who had recovered from COVID-19.

CDR3 loop: CASSTGVREDTQYF. In DNA, the CDR3 is TGTGCCAGCAGCACGGGGGTCCGGGAAGATACGCAGTATTTT. The V and J genes are TRBV13 and TRBJ2-3; TRBD2 is a possible D gene (6 bases). Germline-derived CDR1 and CDR2 are PRHDT and FYEKMQ (reference sequence). Trimming left V 5 bases short and J 5 bases short, with 14 bases between. This CDR3 region has 14 residues.